This record looks at one T cell receptor beta chain sequence and its context. This clone has just a few counts. Which antigen it targets is not known. Base qualities were left out, and no much larger clone turns up one base away. The record originates from a study of shared clonotypes between healthy human individuals (dated by TCRdb to the early 2020s). Looking at the study overall: A couple of women and three men aged 18 to 49 years were included in the cohort. For each donor, CD4 naive and CD4 memory were each run on three plates, CD8 naive on two plates, and CD8 memory on one plate. To estimate repertoire size and how much clonotype sharing occurs between individuals, the study deeply sequenced the blood TCR repertoires of about 5 healthy adults. To increase sequencing depth and limit assay-specific biases, TCR repertoire library preparation and sequencing were carried out by different laboratories using diverse techniques. Leukapheresis yielded between about 0.85 and 9.5 billion PBMCs per donor. General study outcomes and caveats: Pairwise subsampling indicated that sequencing depth was expected to affect the degree of clonotype sharing among donors. Because the study included only a small number of donors, the genetic and exposure-history diversity represented was limited. About 5% of naive CD4, 3.5% of naive CD8, 2.3% of memory CD4, and 0.35% to 0.4% of memory CD8 clonotypes were shared across several donors. Compared with non-shared clonotypes, the clonotypes found in all four sorted-subset donors had higher generation probabilities. Sampling was restricted to blood, and TCR repertoires in tissue are likely to differ from TCR repertoires in blood. Estimated clonotype richness was generally larger for naive than for memory subsets. Even with the large sequencing depth, rarefaction of the sorted-subset datasets indicated that sequencing was incomplete.

The germline V end is reduced by 2 bases and the J end by 2 bases; junction bases left unmatched: 3. Including the terminal cysteine and phenylalanine, the CDR3 comprises 14 residues. The kept DNA is CDR3 alone, 42 bases in frame from the first base. CDR1 and CDR2, per the germline V gene (reference sequence), are LNHDA and SQIVND. Using the deep immunoSEQ assay, multiplex PCR amplified TCR CDR3 regions from genomic DNA. Genomic DNA extracted from each cell subset was distributed evenly over all wells of several immunoSEQ 96-well plates, and each plate served as one replicate. Each replicate PCR for sorted subsets received about 180 ng genomic DNA, equal to roughly 30,000 T cell genomes. The purified libraries were quantified using a Qubit 3.0 fluorometer, sized with a Bioanalyzer 2100, and then quantified again using the KAPA Library Quantification kit. Every immunoSEQ 96-well plate was sequenced on a dedicated single-read 150-cycle Illumina NextSeq 550 flow cell. The original methods were these. Because the immunoSEQ output held only junctional sequences and lacked quality scores, the filtering could not match the filtering applied to full-length reads. Sequences were annotated with PyIR, a Python wrapper for IgBLAST v1.9, using IMGT germline references to assign V/J genes and CDR3. Any read was removed if the V/J assignment was weak (E-value above 1e-6), the CDR3 was missing, or the read contained stop codons, out-of-frame junctions, or ambiguous translated residues. V3J clonotypes were defined by identical inferred V gene, J gene, and CDR3 amino acid sequence. Percentage overlap between repertoires was computed as shared unique clonotypes divided by the size of the smaller repertoire. Richness of each repertoire was evaluated using RTK rarefaction, the Chao1 estimator, and Recon v2.1 estimates of unobserved clonotypes. Generation probabilities for all TCRbeta clonotypes obtained by the gDNA method from a handful of donors were computed using OLGA. Sourced from immuneACCESS, this table was stored by TCRdb with only in-frame sequences that have V and J called. A share of the clones is absent; for the studies checked, an unresolved V gene accounts for under half, and the remainder has no known explanation. V and J calls and clone size come straight from that table; D and trimming were deduced from the DNA. The sample table shows 730,000 or so clones, and 55% to 75% are seen once. The ten largest clonotypes hold less than 2% of the sample.

The donors were healthy, HIV-negative adults with no recently reported acute infections or vaccinations. Every donor was a Caucasian adult living in Nashville, Tennessee, USA. CD4+ T cells were enriched through magnetic negative selection, after which naive cells were positively selected on CD45RA and the remaining negative fraction served as the memory subset. Blood was collected by leukapheresis, and PBMCs were isolated by Ficoll-Histopaque density gradient centrifugation and then cryopreserved in liquid nitrogen vapor phase. Purity and quantity of every magnetically sorted T cell population were checked by analytical flow cytometry. Genomic DNA was isolated from each sorted fraction and quantified by UV absorbance on a Nanodrop 2000c.

The V and J segments used are TRBV19 and TRBJ2-7, with 7 bases aligning to TRBD2. The sample consisted of memory CD4+ T cells sorted from blood. The sample's cell subset or site, from its label and the paper: CD45RA-negative fraction. This receptor was identified in a woman in her thirties in good health. At the DNA level, the sequence is TGTGCCAGTAGTATACAGCGGGGCCCCTACGAGCAGTACTTC. Its protein product is CASSIQRGPYEQYF.